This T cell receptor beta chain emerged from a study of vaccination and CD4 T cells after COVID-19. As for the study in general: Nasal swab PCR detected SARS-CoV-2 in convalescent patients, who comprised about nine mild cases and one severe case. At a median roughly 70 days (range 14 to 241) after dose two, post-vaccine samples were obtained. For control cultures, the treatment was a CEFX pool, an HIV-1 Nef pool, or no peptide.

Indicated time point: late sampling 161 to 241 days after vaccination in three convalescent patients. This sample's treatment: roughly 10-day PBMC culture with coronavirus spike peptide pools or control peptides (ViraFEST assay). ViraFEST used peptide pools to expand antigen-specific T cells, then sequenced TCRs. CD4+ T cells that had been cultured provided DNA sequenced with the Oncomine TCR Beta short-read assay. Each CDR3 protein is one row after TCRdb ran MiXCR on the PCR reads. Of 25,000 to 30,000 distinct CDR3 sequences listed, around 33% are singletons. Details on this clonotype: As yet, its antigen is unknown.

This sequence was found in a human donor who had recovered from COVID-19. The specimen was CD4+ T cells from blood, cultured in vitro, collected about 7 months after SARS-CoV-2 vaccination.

CDR3 sequence: CASSEAGGYGYTF. The CDR3 bases are TGTGCCAGCAGTGAAGCAGGGGGCTATGGCTACACCTTC. V gene TRBV25-1 combines with J gene TRBJ1-2; 7 bases are shared with TRBD1. Germline CDR1 reads MGHDK; CDR2 reads SYGVNS. V was clipped by 2 bases and J by 4 bases; unmatched bases: 1. There are 13 residues in the CDR3.